This T cell receptor beta chain was captured in a study of T cell responses to AZD1222 COVID-19 vaccine. Study-wide results and caveats: Just five to seven people given AZD1222 tested seropositive at baseline.

Regarding this clone: Its antigen is still unknown.

Repertoires were generated with immunoSEQ multiplex PCR, while TCRdb's copy carries only in-frame clones and drops some. The data contain about 110,000 clones, 90% to 95% of them seen just once; the ten biggest clones take up less than 2.5%. Germline loops: CDR1 SGHAT, CDR2 FQNNGV. This CDR3 region has 15 residues. Trimming at V came to 4 bases and at J to 2 bases, leaving 5 bases not matched to a gene. This TCR was sampled from an adult in good health. V is TRBV11-2 and J is TRBJ2-7, with 10 bases lining up with TRBD1. This specimen was peripheral blood, taken on day 0 of AZD1222 vaccination. CDR3 loop: CASSSPGQGPYEQYF. DNA of the CDR3: TGTGCCAGCAGCTCGCCGGGACAGGGGCCCTACGAGCAGTACTTC.